These 29 T cell receptor beta chains were sequenced from one sample in a study of OX40 agonist ivuxolimab in advanced cancers. Profiling relied on immunoSEQ multiplex PCR, and the TCRdb table lists in-frame clones only, not all of them. In the table there are more than 45,000 clones, more than 85% of which are singletons. The sequences come from CD4+ or CD8+ T cells sorted from blood, collected in a trial of the OX40 agonist ivuxolimab. These receptors all come from an adult with an advanced solid tumor such as melanoma, head and neck, liver or kidney cancer.

The chain couples TRBV28 to TRBJ1-1; 8 bases fit TRBD1. The CDR3 contains 15 residues. V shed 6 bases, J shed 3 bases, and the junction held 9 bases outside the gene matches. The germline gives CDR1 MDHEN, CDR2 SYDVKM. CDR3 loop: CASSPGQGPYTEAFF. CDR3 nucleotide sequence: TGTGCCAGCAGCCCAGGACAGGGCCCCTACACTGAAGCTTTCTTT.

The chain couples TRBV7-4 to TRBJ2-5; 7 positions agree with TRBD1. The V gene end was trimmed by 5 bases and the J gene end by 5 bases; junction bases not matched to a gene: 8. The CDR3 sequence is 14 residues long. Germline V gives CDR1 SGHVT, CDR2 SQSDAQ. Here the CDR3 reads CASSPTGDNETQYF. CDR3 bases: TGTGCCAGCAGCCCCACAGGGGATAATGAGACCCAGTACTTC.

V and J are TRBV19 and TRBJ2-3; D remains ambiguous. CDR3 size: 14 residues. V was pared by 6 bases and J by 2 bases, with 12 bases between. Germline V gives CDR1 LNHDA, CDR2 SQIVND (reference sequence). The CDR3 loop is CASSPSGTTDTQYF. CDR3 in DNA: TGTGCCAGTAGCCCCTCAGGCACCACAGATACGCAGTATTTT. Filled out from reference TRBV19 and TRBJ2-3, the complete variable domain reads DGGITQSPKYLFRKEGQNVTLSCEQNLNHDAMYWYRQDPGQGLRLIYYSQIVNDFQKGDIAEGYSVSREKKESFPLTVTSAQKNPTAFYLCASSPSGTTDTQYFGPGTRLTVL.

This chain uses TRBV5-1 with TRBJ1-5; 7 positions agree with TRBD1. Germline lookup yields CDR1 SGHRS and CDR2 YFSETQ. The V gene end was trimmed by 4 bases and the J gene end by 3 bases; junction bases not matched to a gene: 4. CDR3 length: 14 amino acids. The DNA of the CDR3 is TGCGCCAGCAGCGGGGGACAGTTCAATCAGCCCCAGCATTTT. The encoded protein is CASSGGQFNQPQHF.

This clone was recorded once. This rearrangement joins TRBV5-4 to TRBJ1-1; D gene uncertain. CDR3 length: 12 amino acids. Germline CDR1 and CDR2: SGHNT and YYREEE (reference sequence). Trimming pared 0 bases from V and 10 bases from J, leaving 10 bases between. CDR3 nucleotide sequence: TGTGCCAGCAGCTTGGCAAGCACGGGAGCTTTCTTT. Translated, it gives CASSLASTGAFF.

This sequence joins TRBV11-2 and TRBJ2-2, with 12 bases matching TRBD2. V lost 0 bases to trimming and J lost 2 bases; unmatched junction nucleotides: 4. The CDR3 consists of 18 residues. The V gene's germline CDR1 is SGHAT and CDR2 FQNNGV. The chain's CDR3 is CASSLDGLAGRNTGELFF. CDR3 nucleotides: TGTGCCAGCAGCTTAGATGGACTAGCGGGGCGCAACACCGGGGAGCTGTTTTTT.

V gene TRBV10-3 combines with J gene TRBJ1-6; D unresolved. In germline, CDR1 is ENHRY, CDR2 SYGVKD. The CDR3 has 13 amino acids. V was clipped by 0 bases and J by 7 bases, with 4 bases between them. The CDR3 sequence is CAISESWNSPLHF. The CDR3 nucleotides read TGTGCCATCAGTGAGTCGTGGAATTCACCCCTCCACTTT.

The rearrangement joins TRBV7-2 to TRBJ1-3; a weak D match, TRBD1 (6 bases). CDR1 is SGHTA and CDR2 is FQGNSA in the germline V gene. Trimming cost V 2 bases and J 0 bases, with 11 bases left between them. The CDR3 extends over 16 amino acids. In DNA, the CDR3 is TGTGCCAGCAGCTTATGGGGGCAGGTCTCTGGAAACACCATATATTTT. The encoded protein is CASSLWGQVSGNTIYF. Based on the CDR3 plus reference TRBV7-2 and TRBJ1-3, the full variable domain is GAGVSQSPSNKVTEKGKDVELRCDPISGHTALYWYRQSLGQGLEFLIYFQGNSAPDKSGLPSDRFSAERTGGSVSTLTIQRTQQEDSAVYLCASSLWGQVSGNTIYFGEGSWLTVV.

This chain uses TRBV7-2 with TRBJ2-7, with D possibly being TRBD2 (6 bases). Per germline, CDR1 SGHTA and CDR2 FQGNSA. CDR3 length equals 15 residues. V was clipped by 5 bases and J by 1 base, with 15 bases between them. CDR3 bases: TGTGCCAGCAGCCCTCTAGCGACTACTTCCTACGAGCAGTACTTC. This translates into CASSPLATTSYEQYF.

This clone is a singleton in its sample. The genes are TRBV27 and TRBJ1-4; 10 bases agree with TRBD1. Losses at the gene ends were 4 bases for V and 5 bases for J; bases not matched to a gene: 4. This CDR3 is 15 amino acids long. The V gene's germline CDR1 is MNHEY and CDR2 SMNVEV (reference sequence). The CDR3 DNA reads TGTGCCAGCAGTTCGGTGGGACAGGGGAATGAAAAACTGTTTTTT. It yields the protein CASSSVGQGNEKLFF.

The chain recombines TRBV5-1 with TRBJ2-1, with 9 bases aligning to TRBD2. J gave up 4 bases and V 0 bases, and 5 bases lay outside the gene matches. Per germline, CDR1 SGHRS and CDR2 YFSETQ. The CDR3 runs to 16 residues. The CDR3 loop is CASSLAGGGGYNEQFF. The CDR3 DNA follows: TGCGCCAGCAGCTTGGCTGGCGGGGGGGGGTACAATGAGCAGTTCTTC.

The chain employs TRBV19 and TRBJ1-1; TRBD1 matches at 8 bases. This CDR3 region has 18 residues. Germline assignment: CDR1 LNHDA and CDR2 SQIVND (reference sequence). The V gene end was trimmed by 0 bases and the J gene end by 0 bases; junction bases not matched to a gene: 9. The DNA for the CDR3 is TGTGCCAGTAGTATAGAAACCTCGGACAGGGCCTTGAACACTGAAGCTTTCTTT. Amino acid sequence: CASSIETSDRALNTEAFF.

This chain uses TRBV19 with TRBJ2-3; TRBD2 agrees at 13 bases. In germline, CDR1 is LNHDA, CDR2 SQIVND (reference sequence). The CDR3 has 19 residues. Losses at the gene ends were 6 bases for V and 2 bases for J; bases not matched to a gene: 14. The CDR3 DNA reads TGTGCCAGTAGCTACTTCACTAGCGGGGGGGGCCCCCACACAGATACGCAGTATTTT. Translation gives CASSYFTSGGGPHTDTQYF.

This chain links TRBV12-5 with TRBJ2-3, with unresolved D. The CDR3 runs to 15 residues. CDR1 and CDR2 (germline): LGHNT, FRNRAP. The V and J ends lost 0 bases and 0 bases respectively, with 7 bases between them. The CDR3 spells CASGLVPASTDTQYF. CDR3 bases: TGTGCTAGTGGTTTGGTACCGGCAAGCACAGATACGCAGTATTTT. Looking up the rest from reference TRBV12-5 and TRBJ2-3 gives the full variable domain: DARVTQTPRHKVTEMGQEVTMRCQPILGHNTVFWYRQTMMQGLELLAYFRNRAPLDDSGMPKDRFSAEMPDATLATLKIQPSEPRDSAVYFCASGLVPASTDTQYFGPGTRLTVL.

This clone was counted only a few times. The CDR3, as DNA: TGTGCCAGTAGTATTCAACCGGACCAGCCCCAGCATTTT. This translates into CASSIQPDQPQHF. The V call is TRBV19, the J call TRBJ1-5; D not certain. CDR1 and CDR2 (germline): LNHDA, SQIVND (reference sequence). The CDR3 runs to 13 residues. V lost 3 bases and J lost 7, with 10 bases in between.

Only one count was recorded for this clone. This chain joins TRBV19 and TRBJ2-3; D remains ambiguous. The germline gives CDR1 LNHDA, CDR2 SQIVND (reference sequence). The V end was cut by 3 bases, the J end by 0 bases, with 13 bases between. This CDR3 is built from 16 residues. CDR3 residues: CASSISGFISTDTQYF. CDR3 bases: TGTGCCAGTAGTATTTCTGGTTTCATTAGCACAGATACGCAGTATTTT.

The chain is built from TRBV5-1 and TRBJ1-2; no firm D call. Germline assignment: CDR1 SGHRS and CDR2 YFSETQ. The V gene lost 0 bases and the J gene lost 4 bases, with 7 bases spanning the gap. The CDR3 length is 13 residues. The CDR3 protein is CASSLESVYGYTF. For the CDR3, the DNA is TGCGCCAGCAGCTTGGAGTCAGTCTATGGCTACACCTTC. The complete variable domain, with remaining parts taken from reference TRBV5-1 and TRBJ1-2, reads KAGVTQTPRYLIKTRGQQVTLSCSPISGHRSVSWYQQTPGQGLQFLFEYFSETQRNKGNFPGRFSGRQFSNSRSEMNVSTLELGDSALYLCASSLESVYGYTFGSGTRLTVV.

The V and J genes are TRBV30 and TRBJ1-2; TRBD1 matches 7 bases. The CDR3 spans 11 residues. Trimming at V came to 7 bases and at J to 6 bases, leaving 5 bases not matched to a gene. Looked up from germline, CDR1 is GTSNPN and CDR2 is SVGIG (reference sequence). CDR3 DNA: TGTGCCTTGACAGGGCGGAATGGCTACACCTTC. Translation: CALTGRNGYTF.

The rearrangement uses TRBV18 and TRBJ2-7; 8 bases map to TRBD1. Germline V gene lookup returns CDR1 KGHSH and CDR2 LQKENI. V shed 3 bases, J shed 5 bases, and the junction held 9 bases outside the gene matches. This CDR3 is built from 15 residues. The CDR3 is CASSPRQGASDEQYF. The CDR3 DNA reads as TGTGCCAGCTCACCGCGGCAGGGGGCTTCTGACGAGCAGTACTTC.

This clone appeared once. CDR3: CASSGQRKTEAFF. The CDR3 DNA reads TGTGCCAGCTCGGGACAGAGAAAGACTGAAGCTTTCTTT. The chain combines TRBV2 with TRBJ1-1, with TRBD1 identical over 7 bases. This CDR3 contains 13 residues. V dropped 8 bases and J dropped 5; count of bases not matched to a gene: 8. In germline, CDR1 is SNHLY, CDR2 FYNNEI.

The V call is TRBV7-9, the J call TRBJ2-1; possibly TRBD1 for D (5 bases). V was clipped by 1 base and J by 8 bases, with 12 bases between them. This CDR3 is built from 14 residues. From germline, CDR1 is SEHNR and CDR2 FQNEAQ (reference sequence). The CDR3 region is CASSLDTQGYEQFF. The CDR3 coding sequence is TGTGCCAGCAGCTTAGACACTCAGGGTTATGAGCAGTTCTTC.

This chain connects TRBV14 to TRBJ2-2; 11 bases are shared with TRBD2. The ends lost 8 bases at V and 10 bases at J; junction bases unmatched: 6. CDR3 length: 13 amino acids. Germline V gene data show CDR1 as SGHDN and CDR2 as FVKESK. The CDR3, as DNA: TGTGCCAGCTCACTAGCGGGGGCCTCGGAGCTGTTTTTT. It is translated as CASSLAGASELFF. Drawing the rest from reference TRBV14 and TRBJ2-2, the complete variable domain is EAGVTQFPSHSVIEKGQTVTLRCDPISGHDNLYWYRRVMGKEIKFLLHFVKESKQDESGMPNNRFLAERTGGTYSTLKVQPAELEDSGVYFCASSLAGASELFFGEGSRLTVL.

J is TRBJ1-1 and V is TRBV5-5; 7 positions match TRBD1. The length of the CDR3 is 14 residues. V dropped 4 bases and J dropped 4; count of bases not matched to a gene: 7. Germline CDR1 is SGHKS and CDR2 is YYEKEE (reference sequence). The CDR3 bases are TGTGCCAGCAGCCGCGACAGGGCGGGCACTGAAGCTTTCTTT. Amino acids: CASSRDRAGTEAFF.

V gene TRBV4-1 combines with J gene TRBJ2-5, with TRBD2 matching over 8 bases. This CDR3 is built from 13 residues. Germline V lookup: CDR1 MGHRA, CDR2 YSYEKL. The V and J ends lost 8 bases and 4 bases, in that order; junction bases with no gene match: 6. CDR3 loop: CASGLARGETQYF. CDR3 coding DNA: TGCGCCAGCGGACTAGCAAGGGGAGAGACCCAGTACTTC.

This chain uses TRBV25-1 with TRBJ1-5; D is unresolved. Germline V CDR1 and CDR2: MGHDK, SYGVNS. The V and J ends lost 2 bases and 2 bases respectively, with 1 base between them. CDR3 length: 12 residues. The CDR3 region has the DNA TGTGCCAGCAGTGAAGGCAATCAGCCCCAGCATTTT. Translation gives CASSEGNQPQHF.

The genes are TRBV5-5 and TRBJ2-5, with TRBD2 as a possible D gene (6 bases). CDR1 and CDR2 from the germline V gene are SGHKS and YYEKEE (reference sequence). This CDR3 is built from 15 residues. The V and J ends lost 1 base and 2 bases respectively, with 12 bases between them. DNA for the CDR3: TGTGCCAGCAGCTTGCGGTTAGCGGAACAAGAGACCCAGTACTTC. Its translation: CASSLRLAEQETQYF.

The chain employs TRBV4-1 and TRBJ2-5, with TRBD1 identical over 10 bases. CDR1 and CDR2 (germline): MGHRA, YSYEKL. J lost 5 bases, V lost 1 base, and 4 bases had no gene match. The CDR3 runs 15 residues. Here the CDR3 reads CASSQGQGAVETQYF. CDR3 coding DNA: TGCGCCAGCAGCCAAGGACAGGGGGCGGTGGAGACCCAGTACTTC.

The chain is built from TRBV4-1 and TRBJ1-2; tentatively, D is TRBD1 (6 bases). V lost 4 bases, J lost 5 bases, and 14 bases lay in between. Germline V gene lookup returns CDR1 MGHRA and CDR2 YSYEKL. The length of the CDR3 is 14 residues. CDR3 DNA: TGCGCCAGCAGCCGGCCGGGGGCCGGGTATGGCTACACCTTC. It encodes CASSRPGAGYGYTF.

The gene calls are TRBV2 and TRBJ1-4, with D hard to call. This CDR3 comprises 10 residues. CDR1 is SNHLY and CDR2 is FYNNEI in the germline V gene. Trimming pared 3 bases from V and 7 bases from J, leaving 0 bases between. The CDR3 sequence: CASSDEKLFF. Written as DNA, the CDR3 is TGTGCCAGCAGTGATGAAAAACTGTTTTTT. Supplemented by reference TRBV2 and TRBJ1-4, the full variable domain reads EPEVTQTPSHQVTQMGQEVILRCVPISNHLYFYWYRQILGQKVEFLVSFYNNEISEKSEIFDDQFSVERPDGSNFTLKIRSTKLEDSAMYFCASSDEKLFFGSGTQLSVL.